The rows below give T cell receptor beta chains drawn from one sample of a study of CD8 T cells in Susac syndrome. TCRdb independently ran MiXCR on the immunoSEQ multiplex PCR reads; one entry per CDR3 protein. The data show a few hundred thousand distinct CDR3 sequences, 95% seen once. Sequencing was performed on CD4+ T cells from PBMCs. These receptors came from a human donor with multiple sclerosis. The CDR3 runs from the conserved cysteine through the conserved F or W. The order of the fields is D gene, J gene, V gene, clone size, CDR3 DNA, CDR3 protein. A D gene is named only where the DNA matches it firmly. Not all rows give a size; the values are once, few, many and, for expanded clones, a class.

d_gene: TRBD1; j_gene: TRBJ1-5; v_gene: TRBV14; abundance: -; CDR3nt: TGTGCCAGCAGCCACTCAGTCCCGGACAGGGCCTATCAGCCCCAGCATTTT; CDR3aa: CASSHSVPDRAYQPQHF
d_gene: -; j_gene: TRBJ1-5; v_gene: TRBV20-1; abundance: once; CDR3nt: TGCAGTGCTAGAGGAGGGGGTTGGGGCAATCAGCCCCAGCATTTT; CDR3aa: CSARGGGWGNQPQHF
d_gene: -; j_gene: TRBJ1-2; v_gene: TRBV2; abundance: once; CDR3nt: TGTGCCAGCAGTGAAGCGGGACGAAGGAATGGCTACACCTTC; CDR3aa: CASSEAGRRNGYTF
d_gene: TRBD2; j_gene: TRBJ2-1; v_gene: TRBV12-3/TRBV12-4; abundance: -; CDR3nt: TGTGCCAGCAGGTACCCGGTAGGGGAGGGCCCTAACAATGAGCAGTTCTTC; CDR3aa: CASRYPVGEGPNNEQFF
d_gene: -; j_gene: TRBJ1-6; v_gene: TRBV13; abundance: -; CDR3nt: TGTGCCAGCAGCTTAGAGGCCAGAAATTCACCCCTCCACTTT; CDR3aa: CASSLEARNSPLHF
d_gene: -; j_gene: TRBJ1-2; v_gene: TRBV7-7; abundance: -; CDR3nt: TGTGCCTCTAGGGTTGGCTACACCTTC; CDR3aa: CASRVGYTF
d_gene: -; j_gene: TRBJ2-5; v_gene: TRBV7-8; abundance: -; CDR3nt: TGTGCCAGCAGCTTGGGCAAATGGGCCCGTCAAGAGACCCAGTACTTC; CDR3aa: CASSLGKWARQETQYF
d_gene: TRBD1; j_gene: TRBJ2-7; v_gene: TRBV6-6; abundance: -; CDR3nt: TGTGCCAGCAGTTACTTTGGGACAGCAGCGTACGAGCAGTACTTC; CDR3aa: CASSYFGTAAYEQYF
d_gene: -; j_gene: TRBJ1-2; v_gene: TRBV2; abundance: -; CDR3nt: TGTGCCAGCAGTGATCCGTCTCCCCGCGACTATGGCTACACCTTC; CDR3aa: CASSDPSPRDYGYTF
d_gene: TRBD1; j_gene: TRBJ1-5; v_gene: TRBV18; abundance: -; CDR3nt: TGTGCCAGCTGCGGACAGGGTGATCAGCCCCAGCATTTT; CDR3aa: CASCGQGDQPQHF